This T cell receptor (beta chain) was retrieved from a study of cytomegalovirus exposure and HLA in healthy donors. The study, taken as a whole, reports: Upon later analysis, HLA-associated TCR beta chains proved more clonally expanded than other, equally common chains. Common viral pathogens seemed, in a later analysis, to connect with several of the most significant clusters.

PCR employed 60 Vbeta and 13 Jbeta primers. Assay: immunoSEQ multiplex PCR; the TCRdb copy retains only in-frame clones and omits some. The sample holds 110,000 or so clones, 80% to 85% seen once. V shed 3 bases, J shed 2 bases, and the junction held 3 bases outside the gene matches. The germline V gene has CDR1 LGHNA and CDR2 YSLEER. This CDR3 is built from 14 residues. About this clone itself: What it binds is not known.

This TCR was recovered from a man aged 25 to 40 in good health and CMV-seropositive. The chain links TRBV4-3 to TRBJ2-7; 8 bases line up with TRBD2. Sequenced: PBMCs. CDR3 in DNA: TGCGCCAGCAGCCAGGGGCGGGGGGCCTACGAGCAGTACTTC. This encodes CASSQGRGAYEQYF.